Detailed here is one TCR beta chain. The method was immunoSEQ multiplex PCR; TCRdb's version includes in-frame clones alone and lacks a portion of them. The sample contains more than 150,000 clones, approximately 89% of which appear only once. The source of the sample is a study of blood T cell repertoires in COVID-19. Overall study context: The cDNA or gDNA used as material had been derived from T cells, B-cell-depleted T cells, or PBMCs.

CDR1 is MNHEY, CDR2 SVGAGI, per germline. This CDR3 has 12 amino acids. V was shortened by 6 bases and J by 5 bases, with 10 bases between the two germline ends. Sequencing was carried out using peripheral blood. The rearrangement joins TRBV6-5 to TRBJ1-2, with D tentatively TRBD1 (5 bases). The clonotype was recovered from a man between 35 and 55 years old with active or convalescent COVID-19. CDR3 nucleotide sequence: TGTGCCAGCAGGTGGGGGGGGTATGGCTACACCTTC. This gives the protein CASRWGGYGYTF.